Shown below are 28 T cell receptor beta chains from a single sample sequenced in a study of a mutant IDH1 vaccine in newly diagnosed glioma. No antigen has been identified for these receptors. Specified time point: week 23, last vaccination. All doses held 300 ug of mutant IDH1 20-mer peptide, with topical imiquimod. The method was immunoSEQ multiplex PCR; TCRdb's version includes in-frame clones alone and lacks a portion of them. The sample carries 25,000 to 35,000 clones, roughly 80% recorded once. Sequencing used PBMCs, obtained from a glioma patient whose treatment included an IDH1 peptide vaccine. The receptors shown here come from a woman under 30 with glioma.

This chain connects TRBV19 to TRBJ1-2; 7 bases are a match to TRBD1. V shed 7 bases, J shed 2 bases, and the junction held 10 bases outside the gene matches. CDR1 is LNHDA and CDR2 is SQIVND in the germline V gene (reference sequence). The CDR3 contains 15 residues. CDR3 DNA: TGTGCCAGTACCCCTGGACAGGCCGGGAACTATGGCTACACCTTC. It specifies CASTPGQAGNYGYTF.

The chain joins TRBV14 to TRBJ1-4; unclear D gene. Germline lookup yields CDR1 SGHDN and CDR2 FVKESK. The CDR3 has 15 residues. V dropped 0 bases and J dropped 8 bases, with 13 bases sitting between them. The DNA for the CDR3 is TGTGCCAGCAGCCAAGATGCACTCCGGGGAGAAAAACTGTTTTTT. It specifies CASSQDALRGEKLFF.

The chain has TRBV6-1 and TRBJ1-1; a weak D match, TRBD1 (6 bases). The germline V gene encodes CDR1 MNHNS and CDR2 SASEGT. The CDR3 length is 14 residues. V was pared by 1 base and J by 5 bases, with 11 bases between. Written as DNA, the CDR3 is TGTGCCAGCAGTGAAGGACAGGTGAGGACTGAAGCTTTCTTT. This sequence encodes CASSEGQVRTEAFF.

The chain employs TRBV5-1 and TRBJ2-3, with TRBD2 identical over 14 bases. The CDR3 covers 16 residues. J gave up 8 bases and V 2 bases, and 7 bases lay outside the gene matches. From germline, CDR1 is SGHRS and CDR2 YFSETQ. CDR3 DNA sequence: TGCGCCAGCAGCTTCACGACTAGCGGGGGGGACGGTACGCAGTATTTT. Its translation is CASSFTTSGGDGTQYF.

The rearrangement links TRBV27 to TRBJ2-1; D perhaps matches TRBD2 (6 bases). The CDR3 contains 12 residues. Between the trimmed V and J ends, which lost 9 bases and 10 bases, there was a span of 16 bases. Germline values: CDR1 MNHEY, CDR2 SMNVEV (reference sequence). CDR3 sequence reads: CASSLAGREQFF. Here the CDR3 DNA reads TGTGCCAGTTCCCTGGCTGGGAGGGAGCAGTTCTTC.

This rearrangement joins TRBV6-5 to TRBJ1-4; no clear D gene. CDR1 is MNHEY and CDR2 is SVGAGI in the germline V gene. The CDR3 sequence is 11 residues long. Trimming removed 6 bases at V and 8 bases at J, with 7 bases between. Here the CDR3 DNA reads TGTGCCAGCAGCTTGGGGGAAAAACTGTTTTTT. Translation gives CASSLGEKLFF.

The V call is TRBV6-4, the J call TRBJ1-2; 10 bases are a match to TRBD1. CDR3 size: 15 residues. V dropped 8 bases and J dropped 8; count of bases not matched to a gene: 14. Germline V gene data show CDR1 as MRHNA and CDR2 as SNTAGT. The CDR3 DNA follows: TGTGCCAGCCGGGAGAGGACAGGGGGATTCGGAGGCTACACCTTC. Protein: CASRERTGGFGGYTF.

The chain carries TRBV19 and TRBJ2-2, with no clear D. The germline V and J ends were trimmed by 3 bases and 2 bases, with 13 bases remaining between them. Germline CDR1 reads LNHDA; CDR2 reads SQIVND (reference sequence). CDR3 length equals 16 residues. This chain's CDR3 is CASSITLGVNTGELFF. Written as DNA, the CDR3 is TGTGCCAGTAGTATTACTCTGGGTGTCAACACCGGGGAGCTGTTTTTT.

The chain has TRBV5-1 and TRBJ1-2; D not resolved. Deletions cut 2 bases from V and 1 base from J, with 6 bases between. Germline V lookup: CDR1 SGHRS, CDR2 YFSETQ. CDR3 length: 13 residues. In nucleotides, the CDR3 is TGCGCCAGCAGCTTAGACTTTAACTATGGCTACACCTTC. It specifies CASSLDFNYGYTF.

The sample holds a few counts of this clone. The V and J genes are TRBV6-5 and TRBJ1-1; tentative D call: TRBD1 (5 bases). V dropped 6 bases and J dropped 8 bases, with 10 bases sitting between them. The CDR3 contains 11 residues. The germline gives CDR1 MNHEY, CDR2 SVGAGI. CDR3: CASSMYREAFF. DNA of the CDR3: TGTGCCAGCAGCATGTACAGGGAAGCTTTCTTT.

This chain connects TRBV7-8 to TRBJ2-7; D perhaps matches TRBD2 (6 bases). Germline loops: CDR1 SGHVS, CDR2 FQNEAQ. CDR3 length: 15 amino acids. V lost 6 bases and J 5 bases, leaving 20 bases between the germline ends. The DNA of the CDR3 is TGTGCCAGCAGTCATGGGCGGGGTCTCGTCGACGAGCAGTACTTC. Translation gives CASSHGRGLVDEQYF.

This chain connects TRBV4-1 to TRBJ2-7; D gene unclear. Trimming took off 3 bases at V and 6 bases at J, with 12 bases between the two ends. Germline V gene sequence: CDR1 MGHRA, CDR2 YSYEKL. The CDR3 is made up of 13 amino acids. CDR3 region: CASSQGPSSEQYF. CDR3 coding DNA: TGCGCCAGCAGCCAGGGCCCGTCCAGCGAGCAGTACTTC.

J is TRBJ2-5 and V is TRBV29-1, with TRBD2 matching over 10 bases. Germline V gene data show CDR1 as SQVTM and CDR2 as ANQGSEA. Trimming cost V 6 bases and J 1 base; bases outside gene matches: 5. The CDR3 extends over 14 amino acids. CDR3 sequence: CSVKREGLQETQYF. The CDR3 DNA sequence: TGCAGCGTCAAGCGGGAGGGCCTCCAAGAGACCCAGTACTTC.

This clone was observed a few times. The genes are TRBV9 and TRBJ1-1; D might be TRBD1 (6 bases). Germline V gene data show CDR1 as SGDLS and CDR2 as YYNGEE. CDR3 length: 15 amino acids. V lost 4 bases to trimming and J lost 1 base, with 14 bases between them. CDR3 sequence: CASSPRQDGNTEAFF. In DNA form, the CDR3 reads TGTGCCAGCAGCCCTAGACAGGATGGGAACACTGAAGCTTTCTTT.

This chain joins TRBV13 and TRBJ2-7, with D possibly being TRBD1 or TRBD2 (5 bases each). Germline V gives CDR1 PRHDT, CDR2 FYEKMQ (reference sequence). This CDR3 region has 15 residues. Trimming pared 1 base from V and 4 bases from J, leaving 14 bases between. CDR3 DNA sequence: TGTGCCAGCAGCTTAGCGGGACCACGATCTTACGAGCAGTACTTC. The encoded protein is CASSLAGPRSYEQYF.

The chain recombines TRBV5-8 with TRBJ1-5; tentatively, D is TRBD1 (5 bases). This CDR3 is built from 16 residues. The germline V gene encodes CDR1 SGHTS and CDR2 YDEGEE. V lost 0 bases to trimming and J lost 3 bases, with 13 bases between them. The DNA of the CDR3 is TGTGCCAGCAGCTTGGACCCCGCAGGGCTCAATCAGCCCCAGCATTTT. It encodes CASSLDPAGLNQPQHF. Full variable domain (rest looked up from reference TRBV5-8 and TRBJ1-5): EAGVTQSPTHLIKTRGQQATLRCSPISGHTSVYWYQQALGLGLQFLLWYDEGEERNRGNFPPRFSGRQFPNYSSELNVNALELEDSALYLCASSLDPAGLNQPQHFGDGTRLSIL.

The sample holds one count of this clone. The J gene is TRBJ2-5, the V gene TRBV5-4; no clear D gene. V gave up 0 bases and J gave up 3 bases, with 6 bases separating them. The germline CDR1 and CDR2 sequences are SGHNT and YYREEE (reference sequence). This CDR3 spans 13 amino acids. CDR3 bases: TGTGCCAGCAGCTTGGGCGGAGAAGAGACCCAGTACTTC. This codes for CASSLGGEETQYF.

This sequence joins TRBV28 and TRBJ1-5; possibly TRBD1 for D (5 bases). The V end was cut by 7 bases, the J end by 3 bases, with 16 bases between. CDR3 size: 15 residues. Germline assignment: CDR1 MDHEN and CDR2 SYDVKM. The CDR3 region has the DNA TGTGCCAGCACTGGCCCCAGGGTAGTCAATCAGCCCCAGCATTTT. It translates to CASTGPRVVNQPQHF.

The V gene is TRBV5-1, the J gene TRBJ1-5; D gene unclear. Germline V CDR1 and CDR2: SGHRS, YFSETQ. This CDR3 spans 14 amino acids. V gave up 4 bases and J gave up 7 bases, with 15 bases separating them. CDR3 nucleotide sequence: TGCGCCAGCAGCCCGGACCCGAGCAGACAGCCCCAGCATTTT. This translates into CASSPDPSRQPQHF.

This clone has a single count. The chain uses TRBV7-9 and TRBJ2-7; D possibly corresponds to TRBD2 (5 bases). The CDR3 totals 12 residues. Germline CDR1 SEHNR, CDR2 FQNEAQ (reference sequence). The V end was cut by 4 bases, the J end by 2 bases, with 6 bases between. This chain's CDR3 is CASSWTAYEQYF. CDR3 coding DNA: TGTGCCAGCAGCTGGACTGCCTACGAGCAGTACTTC.

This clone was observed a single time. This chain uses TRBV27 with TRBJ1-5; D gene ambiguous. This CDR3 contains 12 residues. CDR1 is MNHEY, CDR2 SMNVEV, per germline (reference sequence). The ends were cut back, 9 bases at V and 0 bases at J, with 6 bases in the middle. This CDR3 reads CASSYSNQPQHF. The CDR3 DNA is TGTGCCAGTTCTTATAGCAATCAGCCCCAGCATTTT.

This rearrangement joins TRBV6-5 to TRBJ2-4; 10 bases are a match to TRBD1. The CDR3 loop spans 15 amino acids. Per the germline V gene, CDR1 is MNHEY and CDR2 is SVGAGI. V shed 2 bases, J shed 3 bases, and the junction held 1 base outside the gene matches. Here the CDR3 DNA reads TGTGCCAGCAGTTACAGGACAGGGGGCAAAAACATTCAGTACTTC. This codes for CASSYRTGGKNIQYF.

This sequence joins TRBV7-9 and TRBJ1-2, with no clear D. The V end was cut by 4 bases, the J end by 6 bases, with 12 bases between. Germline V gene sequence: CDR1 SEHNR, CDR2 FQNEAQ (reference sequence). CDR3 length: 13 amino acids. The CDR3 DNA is TGTGCCAGCAGCTCTTTGAACAGCGATGGCTACACCTTC. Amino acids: CASSSLNSDGYTF.

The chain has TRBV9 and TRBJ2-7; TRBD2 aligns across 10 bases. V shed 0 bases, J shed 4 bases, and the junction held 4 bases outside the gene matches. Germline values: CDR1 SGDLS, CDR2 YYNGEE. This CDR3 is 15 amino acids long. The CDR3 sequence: CASSVEAGGPYEQYF. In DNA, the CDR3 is TGTGCCAGCAGCGTAGAAGCGGGAGGGCCGTACGAGCAGTACTTC.

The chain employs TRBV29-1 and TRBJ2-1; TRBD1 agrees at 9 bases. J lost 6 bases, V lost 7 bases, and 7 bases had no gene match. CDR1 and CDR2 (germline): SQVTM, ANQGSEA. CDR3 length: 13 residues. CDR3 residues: CSGRQGGSNEQFF. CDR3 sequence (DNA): TGCAGCGGAAGACAGGGGGGGAGCAATGAGCAGTTCTTC.

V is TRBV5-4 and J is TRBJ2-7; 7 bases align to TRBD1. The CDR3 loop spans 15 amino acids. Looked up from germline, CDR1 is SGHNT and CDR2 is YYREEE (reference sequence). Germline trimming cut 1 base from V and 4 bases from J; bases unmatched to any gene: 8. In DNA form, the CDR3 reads TGTGCCAGCAGCTTGTATGGGACAGAAAATTACGAGCAGTACTTC. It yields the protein CASSLYGTENYEQYF.

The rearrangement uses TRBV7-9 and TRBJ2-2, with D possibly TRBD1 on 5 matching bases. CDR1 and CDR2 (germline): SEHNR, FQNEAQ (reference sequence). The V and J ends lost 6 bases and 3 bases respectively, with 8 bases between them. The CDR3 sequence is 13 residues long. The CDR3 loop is CASSPRDTGELFF. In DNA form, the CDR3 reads TGTGCCAGCAGTCCCAGGGACACCGGGGAGCTGTTTTTT.

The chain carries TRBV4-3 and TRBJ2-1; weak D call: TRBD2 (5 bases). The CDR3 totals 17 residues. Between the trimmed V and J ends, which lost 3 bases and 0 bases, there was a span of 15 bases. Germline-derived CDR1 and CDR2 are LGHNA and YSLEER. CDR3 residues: CASSQETTGSSYNEQFF. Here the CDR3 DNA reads TGCGCCAGCAGCCAGGAAACGACGGGAAGCTCCTACAATGAGCAGTTCTTC.